These 5 T cell receptor beta chains share one sample of origin, sequenced in a study of blood T cell repertoires in COVID-19. This table comes from immunoSEQ multiplex PCR, and its TCRdb copy is limited to in-frame clones, with some not included. In the table there are 75,000 or so clones, around 84% of which are singletons. The sequenced sample consisted of peripheral blood. Receptors were obtained from a woman in her sixties or seventies with acute or convalescent COVID-19.

The chain combines TRBV5-6 with TRBJ2-7, with TRBD1 matching 7 bases. V lost 4 bases and J lost 5; bases outside the gene matches: 12. The CDR3 length is 15 residues. The germline V gene has CDR1 SGHDT and CDR2 YYEEEE. This CDR3 is CASSRGQVVLNEQYF. The CDR3 bases are TGTGCCAGCAGCCGTGGACAGGTCGTACTCAACGAGCAGTACTTC.

The chain uses TRBV24-1 and TRBJ2-3; 13 bases are a match to TRBD2. The V and J ends lost 5 bases and 2 bases, in that order; junction bases with no gene match: 3. Germline V gene lookup returns CDR1 KGHDR and CDR2 SFDVKD. CDR3 size: 16 residues. CDR3: CATSGTSGSITDTQYF. The CDR3 coding sequence is TGTGCCACCAGTGGGACTAGCGGGAGCATCACAGATACGCAGTATTTT.

The chain links TRBV19 to TRBJ2-3, with TRBD2 identical over 13 bases. Per germline, CDR1 LNHDA and CDR2 SQIVND (reference sequence). Losses at the gene ends were 3 bases for V and 6 bases for J; bases not matched to a gene: 9. There are 17 residues in the CDR3. This CDR3 is CASSIRGLAGVGDTQYF. The CDR3 DNA reads TGTGCCAGTAGTATTAGAGGACTAGCGGGAGTAGGCGATACGCAGTATTTT.

CDR3 loop: CAISESRTGSYEQYF. The CDR3 DNA sequence: TGTGCCATCAGTGAGTCTAGGACAGGCTCCTACGAGCAGTACTTC. The rearrangement uses TRBV10-3 and TRBJ2-7; 7 bases line up with TRBD1. With V trimmed by 0 bases and J by 0 bases, 2 bases remained unmatched. Looked up from germline, CDR1 is ENHRY and CDR2 is SYGVKD. The CDR3 extends over 15 amino acids.

The chain links TRBV6-4 to TRBJ1-1, with a possible D match to TRBD1 (6 bases). The CDR3 is 13 residues long. Between the trimmed V and J ends, which lost 4 bases and 3 bases, there was a span of 9 bases. Germline V gives CDR1 MRHNA, CDR2 SNTAGT. CDR3 protein: CASSATGYTEAFF. As DNA, the CDR3 is TGTGCCAGCAGTGCAACAGGGTACACTGAAGCTTTCTTT.